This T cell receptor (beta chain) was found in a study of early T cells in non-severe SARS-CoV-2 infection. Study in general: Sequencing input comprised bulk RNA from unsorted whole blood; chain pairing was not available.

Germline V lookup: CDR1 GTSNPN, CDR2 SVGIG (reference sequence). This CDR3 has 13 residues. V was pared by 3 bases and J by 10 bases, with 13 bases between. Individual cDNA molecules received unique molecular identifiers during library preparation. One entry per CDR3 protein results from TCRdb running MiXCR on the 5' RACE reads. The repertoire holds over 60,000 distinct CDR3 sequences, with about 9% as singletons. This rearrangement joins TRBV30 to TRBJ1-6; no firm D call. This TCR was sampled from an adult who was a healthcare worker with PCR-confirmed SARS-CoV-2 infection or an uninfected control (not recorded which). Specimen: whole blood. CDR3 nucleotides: TGTGCCTGGAGCCCCTCTGGGTACTCACCCCTCCACTTT. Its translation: CAWSPSGYSPLHF.